These T cell receptor beta chains were read from a single sample in a study of shared clonotypes between healthy human individuals. Assay: immunoSEQ multiplex PCR; the TCRdb copy retains only in-frame clones and omits some. The sample has about 2.4 million clones; 90% to 95% are singletons. Sample: naive CD4+ T cells from PBMCs. The source is a man aged 18 to 30 in good health. Some clones in this sample may be carry-over from other donors' samples. Both conserved end residues are trimmed from each CDR3. The size entry is marked missing in some rows and otherwise reads once, few, many or a size class.

V gene	clone size	CDR3 protein
TRBV7-6	NA	ASNTEGTGDTQY
TRBV6-6	NA	ASSSTGSTEAF
TRBV10-3	once	AIRPGQGRWELF
TRBV28	NA	ASSLSPFRANVLT
TRBV7-8	NA	ASSLAGRAWAEAF
TRBV6-1	NA	ASSEVKGVNDYGYT
TRBV28	NA	ASSRLGTGELF
TRBV5-5	NA	ASSLDTQQTQY
TRBV6-5	NA	ASSYSRDGVGGYT
TRBV11-2	NA	ASSSPTRTGSSYNEQF
TRBV18	NA	ASSPTGAPNYGYT
TRBV5-1	NA	ASSRKGDGRSKNIQY
TRBV5-1	NA	ASSVQGTGVYNEQF
TRBV7-9	NA	ASSLGDRVTQY
TRBV6-6	NA	ASSPPTIPEAF
TRBV5-1	NA	ASSLAGERETDTQY
TRBV5-1	NA	ASSAGTGSSGANVLT
TRBV10-3	NA	AISDTTSGNTIY
TRBV6-4	once	ASRERRVEETQY
TRBV28	once	ASSLLAGGGELF
TRBV25-1	NA	ASTTDSGPYEQY
TRBV12-5	NA	ASGFAQGDQETQY
TRBV19	NA	ASRGGDLAKNIQY
TRBV15	NA	ATRRQGGADEQF
TRBV7-2	NA	ASSRTGRSSYNEQF
TRBV2	NA	ASRPGLALYNEQF
TRBV6-6	NA	ASRSYGWGTEAF
TRBV19	NA	ASKNVGGEKLF
TRBV28	NA	ATGARYNEQF
TRBV15	once	ATSRGTVDYGYT
TRBV10-1	once	ASSDSGTGELF
TRBV15	NA	ATSRGGRTGANVLT
TRBV20-1	NA	SATPSGRQF
TRBV2	NA	ASSVDPGNTIY
TRBV7-2	NA	ASSSRGGWGSPYEQY
TRBV5-1	once	ASSLGGTSTDTQY
TRBV7-2	NA	ASSQGGYEQY
TRBV2	NA	ASSQMGLAGGPTQY
TRBV4-1	NA	ASSQGPGVGDNQPQH
TRBV5-1	NA	ASSLATGGAETEAF
TRBV5-1	NA	ASSFRGPEYEQY
TRBV25-1	NA	ASSGRRPPGTGELF
TRBV7-3	NA	ASSPRRTSGSLNEQF
TRBV28	NA	ASSLAGTAYEQY
TRBV27	NA	ASSFRPGLNYEQY
TRBV30	NA	AWSLRDNQPQH
TRBV7-2	once	ASSLAGGGEKLF
TRBV4-1	NA	ASSQVVVGILNEQF